One TCR beta chain is described in this entry. Its target is not known. PCR involved 60 Vbeta and 13 Jbeta primers. Assay used: immunoSEQ multiplex PCR; TCRdb lists only in-frame clones, some missing. The table records around 130,000 clones, more than 80% of them present only once. This sample was included in a study of cytomegalovirus exposure and HLA in healthy donors. Study outcomes and limitations: Later work associated more than 15,000 TCR beta sequences with HLA alleles at 0.05 false discovery rate.

The CDR3 runs to 15 residues. Looked up from germline, CDR1 is LGHNA and CDR2 is YSLEER. The ends lost 0 bases at V and 7 bases at J; junction bases unmatched: 2. The receptor comes from a male donor in good health and CMV-seronegative. Sequencing was carried out using PBMCs. V gene TRBV4-3 combines with J gene TRBJ1-5; 11 bases are shared with TRBD1. CDR3 DNA sequence: TGCGCCAGCAGCCAAGAGGGACAGGGGGACCAGCCCCAGCATTTT. It yields the protein CASSQEGQGDQPQHF.